This T cell receptor (beta chain) was sequenced for a study of blood T cell repertoires in COVID-19. Study summary: Acute and convalescent COVID-19 samples came from the United States, Italy and Spain. The cDNA or gDNA used as material had been derived from T cells, B-cell-depleted T cells, or PBMCs.

CDR1 and CDR2 from the germline V gene are LGHDT and YNNKEL (reference sequence). This CDR3 has 14 residues. Germline trimming cut 1 base from V and 2 bases from J; bases unmatched to any gene: 0. In the original workflow: Amplification of reference gene primers provided the estimated nucleated cell counts. TCRdb keeps only in-frame clones here, not all; method: immunoSEQ multiplex PCR. V and J calls plus clone size are reproduced from that table; the DNA served to infer D and trimming. This table has 65,000 to 75,000 clones, about nine tenths appearing once. The chain links TRBV3-1 (or the pseudogene TRBV3-2) to TRBJ2-7; 9 bases are a match to TRBD1. The receptor was isolated from a human donor with active COVID-19. The donor label of this sample is uncertain. Sequenced: peripheral blood. CDR3 sequence reads: CASSQGDRAYEQYF. The CDR3 DNA follows: TGTGCCAGCAGCCAAGGGGACAGGGCCTACGAGCAGTACTTC.